A single sample gave rise to the 15 T cell receptor beta chains below, sequenced in a study of cytomegalovirus exposure and HLA in healthy donors. PCR amplification relied on 60 Vbeta primers (plus 13 Jbeta primers). Only in-frame clones appear in the TCRdb table, and some are missing; sequencing was by immunoSEQ multiplex PCR. The sample lists over 150,000 clones, roughly four fifths occurring once. Sequenced input: PBMCs. The receptors originated from a man in his late teens or twenties in good health and CMV-seronegative.

This clone was seen once. The chain employs TRBV2 and TRBJ2-7, with 13 bases matching TRBD2. The germline V gene has CDR1 SNHLY and CDR2 FYNNEI. The CDR3 is 14 amino acids. V lost 5 bases and J lost 6; bases outside the gene matches: 4. The CDR3 sequence: CASSFGTSGVEQYF. CDR3 coding DNA: TGTGCCAGCAGTTTCGGGACTAGCGGGGTCGAGCAGTACTTC.

The chain employs TRBV19 and TRBJ2-5; possibly TRBD2 for D (6 bases). The CDR3 is 13 amino acids. V lost 9 bases and J 5 bases, leaving 16 bases between the germline ends. Germline CDR1 and CDR2: LNHDA and SQIVND (reference sequence). The CDR3 loop is CASNPGLGETQYF. As DNA, the CDR3 is TGTGCCAGCAACCCGGGACTGGGGGAGACCCAGTACTTC.

The chain's CDR3 is CASSGGQTNEKLFF. Written as DNA, the CDR3 is TGTGCCAGCAGCGGGGGCCAGACTAATGAAAAACTGTTTTTT. The chain uses TRBV9 and TRBJ1-4, with a weak D call TRBD1 (5 bases). Trimming pared 3 bases from V and 2 bases from J, leaving 8 bases between. The CDR3 totals 14 residues. Germline V CDR1 and CDR2: SGDLS, YYNGEE.

The rearrangement joins TRBV11-2 to TRBJ2-1; D might be TRBD2 (7 bases). CDR3 size: 12 residues. Trimming took off 5 bases at V and 9 bases at J, with 11 bases between the two ends. Germline loops: CDR1 SGHAT, CDR2 FQNNGV. In DNA form, the CDR3 reads TGTGCCAGCAGCCTAGGGGGGGGTGAGCAGTTCTTC. It specifies CASSLGGGEQFF.

The chain joins TRBV2 to TRBJ2-7; 8 bases are shared with TRBD1. The junction had 4 bases not matched to a gene; V was cut back by 8 bases and J by 4 bases. From germline, CDR1 is SNHLY and CDR2 FYNNEI. This CDR3 is 12 amino acids long. The CDR3 here is CASAGQAYEQYF. The DNA of the CDR3 is TGTGCCAGCGCGGGACAGGCATACGAGCAGTACTTC.

The CDR3 region is CATSSDLGAPYGYTF. The CDR3 nucleotides are TGTGCCACCAGCAGTGACCTGGGGGCCCCCTATGGCTACACCTTC. This rearrangement joins TRBV15 to TRBJ1-2; D might be TRBD1 (6 bases). The germline V gene has CDR1 LNHNV and CDR2 YYDKDF (reference sequence). The CDR3 extends over 15 amino acids. V was pared by 3 bases and J by 4 bases, with 15 bases between.

CDR3 in DNA: TGTGCCAGCAGCCCCACCTCCTACGAGCAGTACTTC. This encodes CASSPTSYEQYF. This chain connects TRBV6-6 to TRBJ2-5; no clear D gene. Gene TRBJ2-7 matches the end of the DNA better, so the J call may be wrong. Germline CDR1 is MNHNY and CDR2 is SVGAGI (reference sequence). This CDR3 spans 12 amino acids.

The gene calls are TRBV6-5 and TRBJ2-2; D is perhaps TRBD2 (5 bases). The CDR3 has 15 amino acids. Trimming cost V 4 bases and J 8 bases, with 17 bases left between them. The V gene's germline CDR1 is MNHEY and CDR2 SVGAGI. The CDR3: CASSFEIGSIGELFF. In DNA, the CDR3 is TGTGCCAGCAGTTTTGAGATTGGGAGTATAGGGGAGCTGTTTTTT.

The chain employs TRBV28 and TRBJ2-7; 9 bases align to TRBD2. The CDR3 consists of 15 residues. CDR1 is MDHEN and CDR2 is SYDVKM in the germline V gene. Trimming cost V 8 bases and J 1 base; bases outside gene matches: 9. The CDR3 loop reads CASSFQREVSYEQYF. In DNA form, the CDR3 reads TGTGCCAGCTCTTTTCAGCGGGAGGTTTCCTACGAGCAGTACTTC.

The chain recombines TRBV15 with TRBJ2-1, with 8 bases fitting TRBD2. The J segment lost 3 bases and the V segment lost 6 bases, leaving 4 bases of the junction unmatched. CDR3 length: 14 amino acids. The germline gives CDR1 LNHNV, CDR2 YYDKDF (reference sequence). The CDR3 region is CATRVGRGYNEQFF. In DNA, the CDR3 is TGTGCCACCAGGGTCGGGAGGGGCTACAATGAGCAGTTCTTC.

V is TRBV5-1 and J is TRBJ2-7; TRBD1 aligns across 7 bases. The ends lost 4 bases at V and 5 bases at J; junction bases unmatched: 6. Germline V gene data show CDR1 as SGHRS and CDR2 as YFSETQ. This CDR3 comprises 13 residues. The CDR3 reads CASSLRGPHEQYF. The DNA for the CDR3 is TGCGCCAGCAGCCTGAGGGGGCCCCACGAGCAGTACTTC.

There are a few counts of this clone. The rearrangement joins TRBV19 to TRBJ1-2; D gene uncertain. The CDR3 is 11 amino acids. The germline V gene encodes CDR1 LNHDA and CDR2 SQIVND (reference sequence). V was shortened by 10 bases and J by 2 bases, with 8 bases between the two germline ends. In DNA, the CDR3 is TGTGCCACCCGAGAAAACTATGGCTACACCTTC. Protein sequence: CATRENYGYTF.

Comments on this clone: A junction boundary mismatches the germline segment, possibly from a read error. The chain couples TRBV7-9 to TRBJ1-2, with D perhaps TRBD1 (5 bases). Germline assignment: CDR1 SEHNR and CDR2 FQNEAQ (reference sequence). The CDR3 consists of 13 residues. The CDR3 region is CSSGRTPNYGYTF. The DNA of the CDR3 is TGTTCCAGCGGCCGGACACCCAACTATGGCTACACCTTC.

The V and J genes are TRBV6-5 and TRBJ2-7, with 10 nucleotides matching TRBD1. The CDR3 spans 16 residues. Germline loops: CDR1 MNHEY, CDR2 SVGAGI. The V and J ends lost 2 bases and 3 bases, in that order; junction bases with no gene match: 7. CDR3 residues: CASSYNRDRGVYEQYF. CDR3 DNA: TGTGCCAGCAGTTACAACCGGGACAGGGGAGTCTACGAGCAGTACTTC.

The chain couples TRBV4-1 to TRBJ2-1; 8 positions match TRBD2. After removal of 1 base from V and 8 bases from J, the junction contained 4 bases not matched to a gene. The length of the CDR3 is 14 residues. CDR1 and CDR2 from the germline V gene are MGHRA and YSYEKL. Here the CDR3 reads CASSQGSGDYEQFF. The CDR3 DNA sequence: TGCGCCAGCAGCCAAGGTAGCGGGGACTATGAGCAGTTCTTC.